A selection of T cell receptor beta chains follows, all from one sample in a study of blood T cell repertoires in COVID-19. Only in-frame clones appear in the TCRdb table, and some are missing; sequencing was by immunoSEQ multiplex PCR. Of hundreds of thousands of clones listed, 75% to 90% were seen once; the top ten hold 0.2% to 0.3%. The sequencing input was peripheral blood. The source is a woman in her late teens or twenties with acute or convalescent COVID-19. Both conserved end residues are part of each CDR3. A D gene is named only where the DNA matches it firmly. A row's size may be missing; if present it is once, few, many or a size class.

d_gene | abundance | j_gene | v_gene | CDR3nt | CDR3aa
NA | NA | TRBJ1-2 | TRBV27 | TGTGCCAGCAGTTTATGGGGGACTCCTAACTATGGCTACACCTTC | CASSLWGTPNYGYTF
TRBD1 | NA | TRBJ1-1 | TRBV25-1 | TGTGCCAGCAGTGAATTGGGACAGGGGGTAAACACTGAAGCTTTCTTT | CASSELGQGVNTEAFF
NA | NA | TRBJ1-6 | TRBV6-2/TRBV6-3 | TGTGCCAGCAGTCAATGGACAGCCTATAATTCACCCCTCCACTTT | CASSQWTAYNSPLHF
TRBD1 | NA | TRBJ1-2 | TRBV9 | TGTGCCAGCAGCGTGGGGCTCGGACAGGGCTATGGCTACACCTTC | CASSVGLGQGYGYTF
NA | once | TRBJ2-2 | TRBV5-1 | TGCGCCAGCAGCTTGGATGGGAGGACCGGGGAGCTGTTTTTT | CASSLDGRTGELFF
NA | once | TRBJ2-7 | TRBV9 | TGTGCCAGCAGCGTAGGTGGGGCGGACGCCTACGAGCAGTACTTC | CASSVGGADAYEQYF
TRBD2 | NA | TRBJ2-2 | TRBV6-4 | TGTGCCAGCAGCCCAGTAGCGGGGGACACCGGGGAGCTGTTTTTT | CASSPVAGDTGELFF
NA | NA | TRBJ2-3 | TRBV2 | TGTGCCAGCAGTGACAGCGTATCTAGCACAGATACGCAGTATTTT | CASSDSVSSTDTQYF
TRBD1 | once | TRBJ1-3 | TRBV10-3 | TGTGCCATCAGTACAGGGGGTAGCTCTGGAAACACCATATATTTT | CAISTGGSSGNTIYF
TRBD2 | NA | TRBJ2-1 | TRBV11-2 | TGTGCCAGCAGCTTAATGGAGGGAGGGGCTACTTACAATGAGCAGTTCTTC | CASSLMEGGATYNEQFF
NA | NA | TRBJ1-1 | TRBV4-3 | TGCGCCAGCAGCCCCACGAGAGGGTTAGGTGAAGCTTTCTTT | CASSPTRGLGEAFF
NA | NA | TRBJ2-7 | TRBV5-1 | TGCGCCAGCAGCCCCCCTCCCGGTATCGCCTCCTACGAGCAGTACTTC | CASSPPPGIASYEQYF
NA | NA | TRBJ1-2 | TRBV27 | TGTGCCAGCAGTCTAGGGACAAAACCTAACTATGGCTACACCTTC | CASSLGTKPNYGYTF
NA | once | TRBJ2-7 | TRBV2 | TGTGCCAGCAGTGAACGGGTGTACGAGCAGTACTTC | CASSERVYEQYF
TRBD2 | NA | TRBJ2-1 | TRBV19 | TGTGCCAGTAGTACCCAAGGACTAGCGGCCAATGAGCAGTTCTTC | CASSTQGLAANEQFF
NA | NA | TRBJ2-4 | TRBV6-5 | TGTGCCAGCAGTCCCCTCGGGACATTGCTCGACATTCAGTACTTC | CASSPLGTLLDIQYF
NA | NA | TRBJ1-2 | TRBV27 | TGTGCCAGCAGTCTAGGACAGAACTATGGCTACACCTTC | CASSLGQNYGYTF
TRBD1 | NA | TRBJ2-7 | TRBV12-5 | TGTGCTAGTGGTTTCTCCACCGGGACAGTATCCTACGAGCAGTACTTC | CASGFSTGTVSYEQYF
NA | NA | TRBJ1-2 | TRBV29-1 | TGCAGCGTTGAAGAGGGGAGGGCCCGCGGTGGCTACACCTTC | CSVEEGRARGGYTF
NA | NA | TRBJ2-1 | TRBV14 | TGTGCCAGCAGCCAAGATTTGAGAGTTATAGGACTGAGCTCCTACAATGAGCAGTTCTTC | CASSQDLRVIGLSSYNEQFF
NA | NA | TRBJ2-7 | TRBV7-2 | TGTGCCAGCACTTCAGGGGGGAGGAGAACGGAGCAGTACTTC | CASTSGGRRTEQYF
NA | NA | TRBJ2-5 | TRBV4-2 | TGTGCCAGCAGCCCACGGACTTCCCAAGAGACCCAGTACTTC | CASSPRTSQETQYF
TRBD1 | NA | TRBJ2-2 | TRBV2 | TGTGCCAGCGTATCGGGACAGCAAGGCACCGGGGAGCTGTTTTTT | CASVSGQQGTGELFF
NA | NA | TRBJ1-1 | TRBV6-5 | TGTGCCAGCAGTTACTCTGGCAGCCGCCGGGGGACTGAAGCTTTCTTT | CASSYSGSRRGTEAFF
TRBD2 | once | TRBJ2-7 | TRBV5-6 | TGTGCCAGCAGCTTGGGGACTAGCGGGCTCTACGAGCAGTACTTC | CASSLGTSGLYEQYF
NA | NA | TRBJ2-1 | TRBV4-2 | TGTGCCAGCAGCCCCCTAGCGTCCTCCTACAATGAGCAGTTCTTC | CASSPLASSYNEQFF
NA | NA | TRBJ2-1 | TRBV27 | TGTGCCAGCATTCTAAAGGGCAGGGGCTACAATGAGCAGTTCTTC | CASILKGRGYNEQFF
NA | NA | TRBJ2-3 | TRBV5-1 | TGCGCCAGCAGCTCCTCGTCGGGGTCCACAGATACGCAGTATTTT | CASSSSSGSTDTQYF
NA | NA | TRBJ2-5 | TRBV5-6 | TGTGCCAGCAGCCCCTCGGGTAAGGGAGAAGAGACCCAGTACTTC | CASSPSGKGEETQYF
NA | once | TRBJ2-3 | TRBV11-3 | TGTGCCAGCAGCCCCGGGGGTGGCCACACAGATACGCAGTATTTT | CASSPGGGHTDTQYF
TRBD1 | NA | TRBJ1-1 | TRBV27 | TGTGCCAGCAGTCCCGGGACAGGGTTGACTGAAGCTTTCTTT | CASSPGTGLTEAFF
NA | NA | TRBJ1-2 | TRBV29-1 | TGCAGCGTTGAGACCGCTCGGAGATTCTATGGCTACACCTTC | CSVETARRFYGYTF
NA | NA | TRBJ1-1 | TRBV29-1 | TGCAGCGTTGAAGTAGTGAACACTGAAGCTTTCTTT | CSVEVVNTEAFF
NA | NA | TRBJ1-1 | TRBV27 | TGTGCCAGCAGTTTCTATCCCTCGCGGGGAGGAAACACTGAAGCTTTCTTT | CASSFYPSRGGNTEAFF
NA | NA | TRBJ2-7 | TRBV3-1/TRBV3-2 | TGTGCCAGCAGCCAAGGGAGATACGAGCAGTACTTC | CASSQGRYEQYF
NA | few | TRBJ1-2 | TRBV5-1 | TGCGCCAGCAGCTTGGAGTTAGCGGGGGGTAGTTCCGGCTACACCTTC | CASSLELAGGSSGYTF